This T cell receptor beta chain was sequenced for a study of human T cells and chemical hapten exposure. The sample holds many counts of this clonotype. Antigen unknown. The time point is: patch test 2, 6 weeks after DPC sensitization. Documented treatment: therapeutic diphenylcyclopropenone sensitization with weekly scalp DPC. Blood draws came before every patch-test application. It was unfractionated whole blood from which total RNA was extracted. Each CDR3 protein gets one entry after TCRdb re-called the RACE reads with MiXCR. The sample consists of under 85,000 distinct CDR3 sequences, 10% of them appearing once. V dropped 9 bases and J dropped 4 bases, with 18 bases sitting between them. Germline V gene sequence: CDR1 WSHSY, CDR2 SAAADI. The CDR3 contains 15 residues. Notes on the study in general: Counts of expanded TCRs at PT1 were positively correlated with patch test score.

Source: whole blood, taken in connection with sensitization to the hapten diphenylcyclopropenone (DPC). This receptor was obtained from a woman in her 50s with alopecia areata. Some clones in this sample may be carry-over from other donors' samples. V and J are TRBV10-2 and TRBJ2-2; the D is unclear. CDR3 loop: CASCYSVPPTGELFF. For the CDR3, the DNA is TGCGCCAGTTGCTACAGTGTTCCCCCCACCGGGGAGCTGTTTTTT.